This entry lists 8 T cell receptor beta chains sequenced from one sample in a study of blood T cell repertoires in COVID-19 (dated by TCRdb to the early 2020s). The protocol used for the library was the immunoSEQ multiplex PCR assay. In its TCRdb copy, this immuneACCESS table keeps in-frame sequences only and misses some clones. Where compared with another copy, unresolved V genes explain less than half of these, and the others have no known cause. The sample includes some 75,000 clones, with 86% observed a single time. 5.5% to 7.5% of the sample is taken by the ten largest. What was sequenced was peripheral blood. All receptors derive from a man aged 80 or over with COVID-19, enrolled during active disease.

This rearrangement joins TRBV9 to TRBJ2-5; perhaps TRBD1 as D (5 bases). Germline lookup yields CDR1 SGDLS and CDR2 YYNGEE. The germline V and J ends were trimmed by 0 bases and 4 bases, with 10 bases remaining between them. There are 14 residues in the CDR3. The DNA for the CDR3 is TGTGCCAGCAGCGTAGCATCAGGGCGAGAGACCCAGTACTTC. It codes for CASSVASGRETQYF.

The chain recombines TRBV5-8 with TRBJ1-5, with TRBD1 matching 7 bases. This CDR3 has 17 amino acids. The V gene's germline CDR1 is SGHTS and CDR2 YDEGEE. The V segment lost 3 bases and the J segment 7 bases; nucleotides outside the gene matches: 16. CDR3: CASSSGTEISRGQPQHF. CDR3 nucleotides: TGTGCCAGCAGCTCCGGGACAGAGATTTCCCGTGGACAGCCCCAGCATTTT.

J is TRBJ2-7 and V is TRBV28; perhaps TRBD2 as D (5 bases). Germline V gene data show CDR1 as MDHEN and CDR2 as SYDVKM. The CDR3 runs 14 residues. V lost 6 bases, J lost 9 bases, and 21 bases lay in between. Here the CDR3 reads CASSQRLPDRRQYF. The CDR3 DNA reads as TGTGCCAGCAGCCAGAGACTACCGGATCGTAGGCAGTACTTC. Based on the CDR3 plus reference TRBV28 and TRBJ2-7, the full variable domain is DVKVTQSSRYLVKRTGEKVFLECVQDMDHENMFWYRQDPGLGLRLIYFSYDVKMKEKGDIPEGYSVSREKKERFSLILESASTNQTSMYLCASSQRLPDRRQYFGPGTRLTVT.

The chain recombines TRBV3-1 (or the pseudogene TRBV3-2) with TRBJ2-1; possibly TRBD2 for D (5 bases). Trimming took off 2 bases at V and 10 bases at J, with 9 bases between the two ends. Per the germline V gene, CDR1 is LGHDT and CDR2 is YNNKEL (reference sequence). The CDR3 runs to 12 residues. The CDR3 reads CASSQRPGEQFF. The CDR3 bases are TGTGCCAGCAGCCAAAGGCCGGGGGAGCAGTTCTTC.

This chain uses TRBV6-5 with TRBJ2-2, with D possibly being TRBD2 (5 bases). Germline CDR1 and CDR2: MNHEY and SVGAGI. CDR3 length: 14 amino acids. V was trimmed by 6 bases and J by 5 bases, leaving 13 bases between them. The chain's CDR3 is CASSPPDLTGELFF. CDR3 DNA sequence: TGTGCCAGCAGCCCGCCGGACTTAACCGGGGAGCTGTTTTTT.

This clone came up once. The chain has TRBV11-3 and TRBJ1-4; no clear D gene. The V gene's germline CDR1 is SGHNT and CDR2 YENEEA. The CDR3 runs 15 residues. Trimming left V 5 bases short and J 10 bases short, with 20 bases between. The CDR3 DNA reads as TGTGCCAGCAGCGTACGGGAGGGTCTACGGGTAAAACTGTTTTTT. Translated, it gives CASSVREGLRVKLFF.

This chain links TRBV6-1 with TRBJ2-7; possible D gene TRBD1, 5 bases. Germline CDR1 MNHNS, CDR2 SASEGT. The length of the CDR3 is 16 residues. V lost 0 bases and J lost 2, with 14 bases in between. The CDR3 nucleotides read TGTGCCAGCAGTGAAGCAACTGCAGGGTTCCCCTACGAGCAGTACTTC. Protein product: CASSEATAGFPYEQYF.

The V gene is TRBV19, the J gene TRBJ2-5, with 9 bases fitting TRBD1. The CDR3 is 15 residues long. Trimming removed 3 bases from V and 4 bases from J; junction bases left unmatched: 6. CDR1 and CDR2 from the germline V gene are LNHDA and SQIVND (reference sequence). This CDR3 reads CASSITGQGGETQYF. The CDR3 coding sequence is TGTGCCAGTAGTATCACGGGACAGGGAGGAGAGACCCAGTACTTC.